These 5 T cell receptor beta chains came from one sample sequenced in a study of cytomegalovirus exposure and HLA in healthy donors. PCR amplification relied on 60 Vbeta primers (plus 13 Jbeta primers). This table comes from immunoSEQ multiplex PCR, and its TCRdb copy is limited to in-frame clones, with some not included. The table includes about 140,000 clones, more than 75% detected once. The material sequenced was PBMCs. Receptor source: a woman in her forties in good health and CMV-seropositive.

This clone was seen more than once but under ten times. Here the CDR3 DNA reads TGCGCCAGCAGCCGACGGGGGGATTCGGTGAGCTCCTACGAGCAGTACTTC. Its translation: CASSRRGDSVSSYEQYF. The chain recombines TRBV4-1 with TRBJ2-7, with 7 bases matching TRBD2. Per germline, CDR1 MGHRA and CDR2 YSYEKL. This CDR3 contains 17 residues. V lost 4 bases, J lost 0 bases, and 12 bases stayed unmatched.

This chain links TRBV28 with TRBJ2-3; D unresolved. The germline gives CDR1 MDHEN, CDR2 SYDVKM. Trimming stripped 7 bases from V and 0 bases from J, with 8 bases between. The CDR3 runs 13 residues. CDR3 loop: CASTTVSTDTQYF. The CDR3 coding sequence is TGTGCCAGCACTACGGTGAGCACAGATACGCAGTATTTT.

The V call is TRBV9, the J call TRBJ2-1; the match to TRBD2 covers 8 bases. The germline CDR1 and CDR2 sequences are SGDLS and YYNGEE. Losses at the gene ends were 3 bases for V and 12 bases for J; bases not matched to a gene: 11. The CDR3 is made up of 14 amino acids. The CDR3 coding sequence is TGTGCCAGCAGCGAAGGGACGGGAGGGCTGAGGCAGTTCTTC. Translated, it gives CASSEGTGGLRQFF.

The chain recombines TRBV5-1 with TRBJ2-5; TRBD2 agrees at 13 bases. Trimming at V came to 0 bases and at J to 0 bases, leaving 2 bases not matched to a gene. Germline assignment: CDR1 SGHRS and CDR2 YFSETQ. The CDR3 runs 17 residues. CDR3 DNA sequence: TGCGCCAGCAGCTTGGAGGGACTAGCGGGGTACCAAGAGACCCAGTACTTC. This translates into CASSLEGLAGYQETQYF.

This chain links TRBV19 with TRBJ2-5; D is unresolved. The germline gives CDR1 LNHDA, CDR2 SQIVND (reference sequence). Trimming took off 10 bases at V and 4 bases at J, with 25 bases between the two ends. This CDR3 comprises 16 residues. Here the CDR3 reads CATAPRPPGNGETQYF. The CDR3 DNA follows: TGTGCCACCGCGCCGAGGCCCCCCGGTAATGGAGAGACCCAGTACTTC.